The clone carrying this T cell receptor (beta chain) was detected many times. The data were taken from a study of T cells in Graves' hyperthyroidism and ophthalmopathy. What was amplified from RNA transcripts were TCR beta CDR3 regions. The HTBI primer set was used in a first-round RT-PCR of the TCR CDR3. Each CDR3 protein gets one entry after TCRdb re-called the multiplex PCR reads with MiXCR. The data show hundreds of thousands of distinct CDR3 sequences, with around 14% seen just once and more than 5% held by the top ten. Those with hyperthyroidism were 18 to 65 years old, newly diagnosed, and ill for under 2 months. Diagnosing involved the use of clinical symptoms, serum thyroxine and TRAb, thyroid ultrasound and orbital computed tomography. This CDR3 spans 15 amino acids. CDR1 and CDR2 (germline): SGHTA, FQGTGA. V lost 6 bases and J lost 7, with 19 bases in between.

The chain has TRBV7-3 and TRBJ2-1; a weak D match, TRBD2 (5 bases). The TCR originated in a woman under 40 with Graves' hyperthyroidism that later progressed to Graves' ophthalmopathy. The sequenced material came from blood. CDR3 sequence (DNA): TGTGCCAGCAGTCTTACCAGGAGCGGCGTGAATGAGCAGTTCTTC. Translated: CASSLTRSGVNEQFF. The entire variable domain, with the rest obtained from reference TRBV7-3 and TRBJ2-1, is as follows: GAGVSQTPSNKVTEKGKYVELRCDPISGHTALYWYRQSLGQGPEFLIYFQGTGAADDSGLPNDRFFAVRPEGSVSTLKIQRTERGDSAVYLCASSLTRSGVNEQFFGPGTRLTVL.